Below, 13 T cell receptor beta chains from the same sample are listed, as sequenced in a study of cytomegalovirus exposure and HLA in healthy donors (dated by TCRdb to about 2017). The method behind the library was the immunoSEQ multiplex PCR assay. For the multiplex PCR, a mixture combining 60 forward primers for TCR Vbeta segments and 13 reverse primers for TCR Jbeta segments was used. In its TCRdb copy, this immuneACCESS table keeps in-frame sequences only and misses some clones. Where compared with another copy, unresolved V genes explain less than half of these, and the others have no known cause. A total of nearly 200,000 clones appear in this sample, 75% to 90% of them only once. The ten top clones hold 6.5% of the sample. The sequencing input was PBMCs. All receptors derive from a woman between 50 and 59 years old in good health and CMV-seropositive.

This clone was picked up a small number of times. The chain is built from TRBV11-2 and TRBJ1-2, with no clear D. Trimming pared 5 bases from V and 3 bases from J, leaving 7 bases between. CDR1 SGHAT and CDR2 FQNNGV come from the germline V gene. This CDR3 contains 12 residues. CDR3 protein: CASSPGDYGYTF. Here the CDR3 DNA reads TGTGCCAGCAGCCCAGGCGACTATGGCTACACCTTC.

This CDR3 reads CASSQGEGTEAFF. As DNA, the CDR3 is TGTGCCAGCTCACAGGGCGAGGGCACTGAAGCTTTCTTT. This sequence joins TRBV18 and TRBJ1-1; no reliable D call. V shed 4 bases and J shed 4 bases, with 10 bases lying between them. The CDR3 loop spans 13 amino acids. In germline, CDR1 is KGHSH, CDR2 LQKENI.

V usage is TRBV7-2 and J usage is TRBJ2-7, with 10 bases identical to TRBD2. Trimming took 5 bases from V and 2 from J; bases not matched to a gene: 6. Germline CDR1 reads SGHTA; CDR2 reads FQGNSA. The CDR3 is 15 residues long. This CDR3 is CASSTTSGVTYEQYF. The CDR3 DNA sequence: TGTGCCAGCAGCACCACTAGCGGGGTTACCTACGAGCAGTACTTC.

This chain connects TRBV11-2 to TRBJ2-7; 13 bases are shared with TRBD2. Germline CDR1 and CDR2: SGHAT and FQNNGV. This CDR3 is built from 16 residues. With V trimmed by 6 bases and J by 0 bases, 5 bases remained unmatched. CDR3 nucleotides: TGTGCCAGCAGGGGACTAGCGGGACAGAGCTCCTACGAGCAGTACTTC. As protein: CASRGLAGQSSYEQYF.

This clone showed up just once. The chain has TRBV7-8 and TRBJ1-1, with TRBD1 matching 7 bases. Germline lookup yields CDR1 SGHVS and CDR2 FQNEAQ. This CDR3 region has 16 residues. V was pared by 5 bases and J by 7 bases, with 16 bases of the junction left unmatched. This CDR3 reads CASSPPRGLTGREAFF. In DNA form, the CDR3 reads TGTGCCAGCAGCCCCCCCAGAGGTCTGACAGGGCGTGAAGCTTTCTTT. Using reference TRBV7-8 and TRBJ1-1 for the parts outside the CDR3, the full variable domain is GAGVSQSPRYKVAKRGQDVALRCDPISGHVSLFWYQQALGQGPEFLTYFQNEAQLDKSGLPSDRFFAERPEGSVSTLKIQRTQQEDSAVYLCASSPPRGLTGREAFFGQGTRLTVV.

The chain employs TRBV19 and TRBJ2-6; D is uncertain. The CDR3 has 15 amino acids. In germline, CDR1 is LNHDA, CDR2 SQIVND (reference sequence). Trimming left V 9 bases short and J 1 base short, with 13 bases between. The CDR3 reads CASSLGLSGANVLTF. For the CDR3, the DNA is TGTGCCAGCTCCCTGGGCCTTTCTGGGGCCAACGTCCTGACTTTC.

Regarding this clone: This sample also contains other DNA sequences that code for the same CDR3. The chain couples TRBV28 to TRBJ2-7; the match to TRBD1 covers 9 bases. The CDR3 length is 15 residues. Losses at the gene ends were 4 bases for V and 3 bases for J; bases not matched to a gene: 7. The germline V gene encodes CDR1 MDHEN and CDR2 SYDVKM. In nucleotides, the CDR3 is TGTGCCAGCAGTTCCCCGGGACAGGGTGGCTACGAGCAGTACTTC. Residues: CASSSPGQGGYEQYF.

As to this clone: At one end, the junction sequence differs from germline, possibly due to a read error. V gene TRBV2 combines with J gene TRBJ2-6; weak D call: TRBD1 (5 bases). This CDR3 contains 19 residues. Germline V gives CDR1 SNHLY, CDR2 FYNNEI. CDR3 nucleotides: TGTGCCAGCAGTGAGCTCTGGTACAGCCCTACATCTGGGGCCAACGGCCTGACTTTC. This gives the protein CASSELWYSPTSGANGLTF.

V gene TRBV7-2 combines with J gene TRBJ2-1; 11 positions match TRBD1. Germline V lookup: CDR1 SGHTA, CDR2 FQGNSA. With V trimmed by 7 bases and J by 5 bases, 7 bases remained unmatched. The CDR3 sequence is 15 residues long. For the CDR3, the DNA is TGTGCCAGCAACCTGGGACAGGGGGTCCACAATGAGCAGTTCTTC. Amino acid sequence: CASNLGQGVHNEQFF.

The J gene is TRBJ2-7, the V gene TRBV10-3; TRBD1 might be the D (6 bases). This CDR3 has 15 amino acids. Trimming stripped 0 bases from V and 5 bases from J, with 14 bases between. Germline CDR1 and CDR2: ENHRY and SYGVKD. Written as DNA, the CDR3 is TGTGCCATCAGTGAGTCCCGGCAGGGGAACGACGAGCAGTACTTC. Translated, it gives CAISESRQGNDEQYF.

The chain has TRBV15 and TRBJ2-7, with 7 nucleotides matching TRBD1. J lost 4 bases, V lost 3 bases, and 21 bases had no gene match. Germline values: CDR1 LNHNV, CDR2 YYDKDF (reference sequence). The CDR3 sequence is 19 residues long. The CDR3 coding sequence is TGTGCCACCAGCAGGACAGGGAGTCCTCGCCATACGGTATCTTACGAGCAGTACTTC. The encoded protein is CATSRTGSPRHTVSYEQYF.

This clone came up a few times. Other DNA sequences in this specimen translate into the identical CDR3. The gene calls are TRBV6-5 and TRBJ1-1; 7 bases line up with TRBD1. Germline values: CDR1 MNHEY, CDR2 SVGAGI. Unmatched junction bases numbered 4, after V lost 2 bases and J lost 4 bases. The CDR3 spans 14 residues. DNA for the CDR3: TGTGCCAGCAGTTACGGCCAGGGGGGCACTGAAGCTTTCTTT. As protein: CASSYGQGGTEAFF.

CDR3 residues: CASSWQNQETQYF. CDR3 nucleotide sequence: TGTGCCAGCAGCTGGCAGAACCAAGAGACCCAGTACTTC. The rearrangement uses TRBV7-3 and TRBJ2-5; D gene ambiguous. The CDR3 contains 13 residues. V was pared by 4 bases and J by 0 bases, with 6 bases between. Germline CDR1 SGHTA, CDR2 FQGTGA.